The next 28 T cell receptor beta chains were all read from a single sample in a study of blood T cell repertoires in COVID-19. TCRdb keeps only in-frame clones here, not all; method: immunoSEQ multiplex PCR. This table holds under 300,000 clones, more than 65% found once. The sequencing sample was made of PBMCs or T cells enriched from blood (not recorded which). The receptor source for this set is a man aged 50 to 59 who had recovered from COVID-19.

The rearrangement links TRBV27 to TRBJ1-2; 9 bases align to TRBD1. The V segment lost 2 bases and the J segment 4 bases; nucleotides outside the gene matches: 5. Per the germline V gene, CDR1 is MNHEY and CDR2 is SMNVEV (reference sequence). The CDR3 consists of 15 residues. CDR3 loop: CASSLTQGAPYGYTF. In nucleotides, the CDR3 is TGTGCCAGCAGTTTAACACAGGGGGCACCCTATGGCTACACCTTC.

The genes are TRBV5-1 and TRBJ1-4; the D gene is possibly TRBD1 (5 bases). The CDR3 covers 16 residues. The germline V gene has CDR1 SGHRS and CDR2 YFSETQ. Trimming stripped 3 bases from V and 7 bases from J, with 19 bases between. The CDR3 nucleotides are TGCGCCAGCAGCTCCGGGACGGGAGGGATTGGTGAAAAACTGTTTTTT. Translated, it gives CASSSGTGGIGEKLFF.

The rearrangement links TRBV19 to TRBJ2-2; the match to TRBD1 covers 8 bases. Per the germline V gene, CDR1 is LNHDA and CDR2 is SQIVND (reference sequence). CDR3 length: 14 amino acids. V trimming: 6 bases; J trimming: 5 bases; junction bases outside the gene matches: 5. CDR3 nucleotides: TGTGCCAGTAGCAAAACAGGGGGGACCGGGGAGCTGTTTTTT. Translating gives CASSKTGGTGELFF. The full variable domain, its missing parts supplied by reference TRBV19 and TRBJ2-2, is DGGITQSPKYLFRKEGQNVTLSCEQNLNHDAMYWYRQDPGQGLRLIYYSQIVNDFQKGDIAEGYSVSREKKESFPLTVTSAQKNPTAFYLCASSKTGGTGELFFGEGSRLTVL.

This clone was picked up a small number of times. The gene calls are TRBV11-3 and TRBJ1-3, with no clear D. This CDR3 is built from 15 residues. Trimming took off 2 bases at V and 2 bases at J, with 10 bases between the two ends. Germline CDR1 and CDR2: SGHNT and YENEEA. CDR3 sequence: CASSLYANPGNTIYF. CDR3 DNA: TGTGCCAGCAGCTTATACGCTAACCCTGGAAACACCATATATTTT.

A remark on this clone: One base separates it from a far larger clone, so it is likely a read error. V usage is TRBV2 and J usage is TRBJ2-5; 10 bases are a match to TRBD2. CDR1 is SNHLY, CDR2 FYNNEI, per germline. V shed 2 bases and J 2 bases; nucleotides not matched to a gene: 2. The CDR3 has 15 amino acids. CDR3 sequence (DNA): TGTGCCAGCAGTGAACAAGCGGGGGGGCAAGAGACCCAGTACTTC. Protein product: CASSEQAGGQETQYF.

This rearrangement joins TRBV18 to TRBJ1-2; D is unresolved. Trimming stripped 6 bases from V and 3 bases from J, with 8 bases between. The CDR3 is 12 residues long. Germline CDR1 and CDR2: KGHSH and LQKENI. CDR3 in DNA: TGTGCCAGCTCGGGCCAGGACTATGGCTACACCTTC. Translated: CASSGQDYGYTF.

This chain uses TRBV14 with TRBJ2-7, with 10 positions matching TRBD1. The trim removed 1 base at V and 9 bases at J, leaving 12 bases unmatched. The germline V gene has CDR1 SGHDN and CDR2 FVKESK. This CDR3 spans 16 amino acids. This chain's CDR3 is CASSQGQGALLGGQYF. As DNA, the CDR3 is TGTGCCAGCAGCCAAGGACAGGGGGCCCTCCTGGGGGGGCAGTACTTC.

The V gene is TRBV5-6, the J gene TRBJ1-2; D is undetermined. There are 14 residues in the CDR3. Germline-derived CDR1 and CDR2 are SGHDT and YYEEEE. Trimming removed 3 bases from V and 10 bases from J, with 19 bases in between. The DNA for the CDR3 is TGTGCCAGCAGCTCGGGGTTTAGTCCTGATCCCTACACCTTC. Amino acids: CASSSGFSPDPYTF.

The genes are TRBV5-4 and TRBJ1-6; D possibly corresponds to TRBD1 (6 bases). Germline lookup yields CDR1 SGHNT and CDR2 YYREEE (reference sequence). V gave up 0 bases and J gave up 8 bases, with 9 bases separating them. The length of the CDR3 is 14 residues. CDR3 in amino acids: CASSLGQDYSPLHF. The CDR3 DNA is TGTGCCAGCAGCTTGGGACAGGACTATTCACCCCTCCACTTT.

The gene calls are TRBV28 and TRBJ1-5; D call uncertain. CDR1 is MDHEN and CDR2 is SYDVKM in the germline V gene. CDR3 size: 11 residues. Trimming pared 3 bases from V and 10 bases from J, leaving 7 bases between. CDR3 amino acids: CASSLGPPQHF. CDR3 coding DNA: TGTGCCAGCAGTTTGGGCCCCCCCCAGCATTTT.

The chain recombines TRBV6-1 with TRBJ1-5; tentatively, D is TRBD1 (6 bases). The CDR3 contains 18 residues. The germline V gene has CDR1 MNHNS and CDR2 SASEGT. V lost 2 bases to trimming and J lost 0 bases, with 17 bases between them. The CDR3 DNA follows: TGTGCCAGCAGTGAAAGGGGCAGGGGCCAATATAGCAATCAGCCCCAGCATTTT. This codes for CASSERGRGQYSNQPQHF.

The chain is built from TRBV7-2 and TRBJ2-1, with 9 bases fitting TRBD1. The CDR3 sequence is 14 residues long. The V and J ends lost 8 bases and 4 bases, in that order; junction bases with no gene match: 6. CDR1 and CDR2 (germline): SGHTA, FQGNSA. The CDR3, as DNA: TGTGCCAGCGCTACAGGGGGCAGTTACAATGAGCAGTTCTTC. Amino acids: CASATGGSYNEQFF.

The chain links TRBV3-1 (or the pseudogene TRBV3-2) to TRBJ2-7, with unresolved D. Germline lookup yields CDR1 LGHDT and CDR2 YNNKEL (reference sequence). Trimming cost V 1 base and J 5 bases, with 3 bases left between them. The CDR3 contains 11 residues. CDR3 in amino acids: CASSQGNEQYF. The CDR3 DNA reads TGTGCCAGCAGCCAAGGTAACGAGCAGTACTTC.

This clone was detected once. The V gene is TRBV5-1, the J gene TRBJ2-1, with a tentative D call TRBD2 (8 bases). V was cut by 4 bases and J by 0 bases, with 14 bases left in between. The germline V gene encodes CDR1 SGHRS and CDR2 YFSETQ. The CDR3 is 16 amino acids. DNA of the CDR3: TGCGCCAGCAGCGTACAGGGGACTAGCTCCTACAATGAGCAGTTCTTC. Translating it yields CASSVQGTSSYNEQFF.

This rearrangement joins TRBV4-2 to TRBJ1-4; TRBD1 aligns across 9 bases. CDR3 length: 15 residues. The ends lost 0 bases at V and 8 bases at J; junction bases unmatched: 4. Germline V lookup: CDR1 LGHNA, CDR2 YNFKEQ. The CDR3 DNA reads as TGTGCCAGCAGCCAAGATGGACAGGGGTTGGAAAAACTGTTTTTT. Translating it yields CASSQDGQGLEKLFF.

This sequence joins TRBV19 and TRBJ1-1; D is perhaps TRBD1 (6 bases). V was clipped by 4 bases and J by 9 bases, with 18 bases between them. Looked up from germline, CDR1 is LNHDA and CDR2 is SQIVND (reference sequence). The CDR3 runs 14 residues. The CDR3 here is CASSTNREPRQAFF. The CDR3, as DNA: TGTGCCAGTAGTACAAACAGGGAACCTCGTCAAGCTTTCTTT.

The count of this clone is one. The chain combines TRBV4-1 with TRBJ2-7, with D tentatively TRBD2 (6 bases). Between the trimmed V and J ends, which lost 4 bases and 2 bases, there was a span of 15 bases. The CDR3 spans 15 residues. Germline CDR1 MGHRA, CDR2 YSYEKL. In DNA, the CDR3 is TGCGCCAGCAGCCCAATACCCGGGGGAGCCTACGAGCAGTACTTC. This codes for CASSPIPGGAYEQYF.

The chain links TRBV10-3 to TRBJ1-6; a possible D gene is TRBD1 (6 bases). Germline-derived CDR1 and CDR2 are ENHRY and SYGVKD. This CDR3 spans 16 amino acids. Trimming cost V 0 bases and J 7 bases, with 13 bases left between them. DNA for the CDR3: TGTGCCATCAGTGAGTCGCTGGGGGCATCGAATTCACCCCTCCACTTT. It encodes CAISESLGASNSPLHF.

The CDR3 DNA is TGTGCCAGCAGCTTAGATGGGACTAGCGGGAGCAGGTACGAGCAGTACTTC. The encoded protein is CASSLDGTSGSRYEQYF. The chain has TRBV11-3 and TRBJ2-7; 14 nucleotides line up with TRBD2. CDR3 length: 17 residues. Trimming removed 0 bases from V and 4 bases from J; junction bases left unmatched: 5. Germline V gene lookup returns CDR1 SGHNT and CDR2 YENEEA.

The chain uses TRBV19 and TRBJ2-3; 7 positions agree with TRBD1. Germline V gene sequence: CDR1 LNHDA, CDR2 SQIVND (reference sequence). The CDR3 sequence is 16 residues long. Trimming cost V 5 bases and J 1 base; bases outside gene matches: 9. This CDR3 is CASSPRATGGTDTQYF. The CDR3 nucleotides read TGTGCCAGTAGTCCGCGGGCTACAGGGGGCACAGATACGCAGTATTTT.

The rearrangement joins TRBV3-1 (or the pseudogene TRBV3-2) to TRBJ2-7; the D gene is possibly TRBD1 (7 bases). The CDR3 extends over 15 amino acids. Trimming shortened V by 4 bases and J by 1 base, and 14 bases separated the two germline ends. The germline V gene encodes CDR1 LGHDT and CDR2 YNNKEL (reference sequence). The CDR3 region is CASSPLSGGSYEQYF. CDR3 in DNA: TGTGCCAGCAGCCCCCTGTCAGGGGGGTCCTACGAGCAGTACTTC.

The chain is built from TRBV13 and TRBJ1-6, with D possibly TRBD1 on 5 matching bases. Between the trimmed V and J ends, which lost 0 bases and 3 bases, there was a span of 9 bases. This CDR3 spans 16 amino acids. CDR1 is PRHDT and CDR2 is FYEKMQ in the germline V gene (reference sequence). This CDR3 reads CASSLGSGGYNSPLHF. CDR3 in DNA: TGTGCCAGCAGCTTAGGCTCCGGGGGCTATAATTCACCCCTCCACTTT.

The V and J genes are TRBV2 and TRBJ2-3, with a tentative D call TRBD2 (6 bases). CDR3 length: 15 residues. V lost 2 bases and J lost 1, with 10 bases in between. Per germline, CDR1 SNHLY and CDR2 FYNNEI. CDR3 sequence: CASSELAAGTDTQYF. The DNA for the CDR3 is TGTGCCAGCAGTGAATTAGCGGCGGGCACAGATACGCAGTATTTT. Drawing the rest from reference TRBV2 and TRBJ2-3, the complete variable domain is EPEVTQTPSHQVTQMGQEVILRCVPISNHLYFYWYRQILGQKVEFLVSFYNNEISEKSEIFDDQFSVERPDGSNFTLKIRSTKLEDSAMYFCASSELAAGTDTQYFGPGTRLTVL.

V is TRBV11-3 and J is TRBJ2-7; a possible D gene is TRBD1 (6 bases). The CDR3 totals 14 residues. Trimming removed 4 bases from V and 5 bases from J, with 15 bases in between. Germline CDR1 and CDR2: SGHNT and YENEEA. CDR3 residues: CASSSTGNAHEQYF. CDR3 nucleotides: TGTGCCAGCAGCTCAACAGGGAACGCCCACGAGCAGTACTTC.

This clone has only one observation. The V call is TRBV6-5, the J call TRBJ1-2; 7 bases line up with TRBD1. The CDR3 contains 13 residues. Unmatched junction bases numbered 9, after V lost 6 bases and J lost 8 bases. Germline-derived CDR1 and CDR2 are MNHEY and SVGAGI. The DNA of the CDR3 is TGTGCCAGCAGCGACAGGGTTATGGGCGGCTACACCTTC. Its translation: CASSDRVMGGYTF.

The chain couples TRBV5-4 to TRBJ1-4; D gene unclear. The V gene's germline CDR1 is SGHNT and CDR2 YYREEE (reference sequence). V lost 5 bases and J 7 bases, leaving 9 bases between the germline ends. This CDR3 spans 12 amino acids. In nucleotides, the CDR3 is TGTGCCAGCAGGTCCGAGGGTGAAAAACTGTTTTTT. This gives the protein CASRSEGEKLFF.

V usage is TRBV7-9 and J usage is TRBJ1-6; 7 nucleotides align to TRBD1. CDR3 length: 14 amino acids. Trimming removed 7 bases from V and 7 bases from J; junction bases left unmatched: 7. Germline CDR1 and CDR2: SEHNR and FQNEAQ (reference sequence). The CDR3 here is CASNVGQQNSPLHF. Here the CDR3 DNA reads TGTGCCAGCAACGTGGGACAGCAAAATTCACCCCTCCACTTT.

The chain joins TRBV6-5 to TRBJ1-5; no firm D call. The CDR3 totals 13 residues. The ends were cut back, 7 bases at V and 9 bases at J, with 16 bases in the middle. Germline values: CDR1 MNHEY, CDR2 SVGAGI. The CDR3 nucleotides read TGTGCCAGCAAGGCGGCCCATCTGGGGCCCCAGCATTTT. Translation gives CASKAAHLGPQHF.